One sample yielded the 5 T cell receptor beta chains listed below, sequenced in a study of Ad26.COV2.S vaccination and SARS-CoV-2 variants. Treatment here: 15 to 20 received Ad26.COV2.S at low or high dose, single or two shots; 5 received placebo; per-sample allocation not given. After the first vaccine or placebo injection, samples were drawn on day 63. This table comes from immunoSEQ multiplex PCR, and its TCRdb copy is limited to in-frame clones, with some not included. The table has 500,000 or so clones, roughly 85% seen once; the top ten hold about 13%. The sample here was peripheral blood, taken in a trial of Ad26.COV2.S vaccine versus placebo. The receptor source for this set is a person between 18 and 65 years old who received the Ad26.COV2.S COVID-19 vaccine or a placebo.

Note on this clone: Additional DNA sequences in this sample encode the identical CDR3. The chain links TRBV7-9 to TRBJ2-7; TRBD2 matches at 12 bases. Unmatched junction bases numbered 5, after V lost 0 bases and J lost 2 bases. This CDR3 spans 17 amino acids. Germline V gene data show CDR1 as SEHNR and CDR2 as FQNEAQ (reference sequence). Here the CDR3 DNA reads TGTGCCAGCAGCTTAGCAGGACTAGCGGGGCCCCCCTACGAGCAGTACTTC. It translates to CASSLAGLAGPPYEQYF.

The chain is built from TRBV9 and TRBJ1-2; 9 bases agree with TRBD1. The CDR3 consists of 15 residues. Germline loops: CDR1 SGDLS, CDR2 YYNGEE. The V gene end was trimmed by 0 bases and the J gene end by 8 bases; junction bases not matched to a gene: 8. The CDR3 loop is CASSVAPQGAGGYTF. CDR3 DNA sequence: TGTGCCAGCAGCGTAGCCCCACAGGGGGCTGGAGGCTACACCTTC.

This clone was seen more than once but under ten times. The V gene is TRBV4-1, the J gene TRBJ2-7, with D hard to call. Germline V gives CDR1 MGHRA, CDR2 YSYEKL. This CDR3 comprises 16 residues. Trimming left V 4 bases short and J 4 bases short, with 20 bases between. As DNA, the CDR3 is TGCGCCAGCAGCCCTGACGCGGACCCTGCAGAGTACGAGCAGTACTTC. Translated: CASSPDADPAEYEQYF.

The rearrangement links TRBV5-4 to TRBJ1-1; D remains unclear. V lost 4 bases to trimming and J lost 6 bases, with 10 bases between them. Germline V CDR1 and CDR2: SGHNT, YYREEE (reference sequence). The CDR3 is 12 residues long. The DNA for the CDR3 is TGTGCCAGCAGCCCAATTGGTGCTGAAGCTTTCTTT. Its translation is CASSPIGAEAFF.

The chain couples TRBV27 to TRBJ2-7, with 7 bases matching TRBD2. There are 16 residues in the CDR3. After removal of 2 bases from V and 0 bases from J, the junction contained 7 bases not matched to a gene. The germline gives CDR1 MNHEY, CDR2 SMNVEV (reference sequence). In DNA, the CDR3 is TGTGCCAGCAGTTTACGGGGTAGCGGGTTCTCCTACGAGCAGTACTTC. This gives the protein CASSLRGSGFSYEQYF.